Listed below are T cell receptor beta chains from one sample, sequenced in a study of cytomegalovirus exposure and HLA in healthy donors. Repertoires were generated with immunoSEQ multiplex PCR, while TCRdb's copy carries only in-frame clones and drops some. The sample carries approximately 120,000 clones, about 73% recorded once. The specimen sequenced was PBMCs. Source of these receptors: a woman aged 40 to 50 in good health and CMV-seronegative. Both conserved end residues are part of each CDR3. The D gene is left open where the match is weak. Size is stated for part of the rows, as once, few or many counts, or as a class when the clone is expanded.

TRBJ1-2 | - | - | 15 | TRBV28 | TGTGCCAGCAGTTGGGCGGACAAGGGGACATATGGCTACACCTTC | CASSWADKGTYGYTF
TRBJ2-1 | TRBD1 | few | 14 | TRBV18 | TGTGCCAGCCAAGGACAGGGGGGATGGAATGAGCAGTTCTTC | CASQGQGGWNEQFF
TRBJ1-1 | TRBD1 | - | 14 | TRBV19 | TGTGCCAGTAGTATTAGGACAGGGGGCTTTGAAGCTTTCTTT | CASSIRTGGFEAFF
TRBJ1-3 | - | - | 15 | TRBV6-5 | TGTGCCAGCAGGCCACAGGGTACTTATGGAAACACCATATATTTT | CASRPQGTYGNTIYF
TRBJ2-2 | - | - | 17 | TRBV19 | TGTGCCAGTAGTAAGTGGGCTTTGAATGTGAACACCGGGGAGCTGTTTTTT | CASSKWALNVNTGELFF
TRBJ2-4 | TRBD1 | - | 17 | TRBV7-9 | TGTGCCAGCAGCTTGGGTGGCGGGACAGGGGCCAAAAACATTCAGTACTTC | CASSLGGGTGAKNIQYF
TRBJ2-3 | TRBD2 | once | 15 | TRBV11-2 | TGTGCCAGCAGCTACCGAGGGCGGGAGCTAGATACGCAGTATTTT | CASSYRGRELDTQYF
TRBJ1-1 | TRBD1 | - | 21 | TRBV4-2 | TGTGCCAGCAGCCAAGAGCTTAGAAGCATTAGGGACAGGGGGCGTCGAACTGAAGCTTTCTTT | CASSQELRSIRDRGRRTEAFF
TRBJ2-2 | TRBD2 | - | 18 | TRBV28 | TGTGCCAGTAGGGGGACTAGCGGGACGGGCGTTATCGCCGGGGAGCTGTTTTTT | CASRGTSGTGVIAGELFF
TRBJ1-1 | - | - | 15 | TRBV7-9 | TGTTCCAGCAGCTCCCCGGGAGGGGCGGACACTGAAGCTTTCTTT | CSSSSPGGADTEAFF
TRBJ1-1 | - | once | 15 | TRBV29-1 | TGCAGCGTTCGTGGCGGGTTCGGTCAGAACACTGAAGCTTTCTTT | CSVRGGFGQNTEAFF
TRBJ1-2 | - | - | 13 | TRBV7-9 | TGTGCCAGCAGCTTACAGACATCGGGGGGCTACACCTTC | CASSLQTSGGYTF
TRBJ2-2 | - | - | 16 | TRBV11-2 | TGTGCCAGCAGCTTTTTGAGCGGGCCGAACACCGGGGAGCTGTTTTTT | CASSFLSGPNTGELFF
TRBJ2-5 | TRBD2 | - | 13 | TRBV6-5 | TGTGCCAGCAAACTAGCGGGGCAAGAGACCCAGTACTTC | CASKLAGQETQYF
TRBJ1-4 | - | - | 15 | TRBV19 | TGTGCCAGTAGCCTGGGGGGGTTTGAGAATGAAAAACTGTTTTTT | CASSLGGFENEKLFF
TRBJ1-1 | - | - | 15 | TRBV4-3 | TGCGCCAGCAGCCAAGATCCCGCGGGGGCAGGGGAAGCTTTCTTT | CASSQDPAGAGEAFF
TRBJ2-1 | - | - | 14 | TRBV10-3 | TGTGCCATCAGTTACTCTGACATCTACAATGAGCAGTTCTTC | CAISYSDIYNEQFF
TRBJ2-2 | - | - | 14 | TRBV28 | TGTGCCAGCGCCTCTGGTCAGGGCACCGGGGAGCTGTTTTTT | CASASGQGTGELFF
TRBJ1-4 | - | once | 11 | TRBV19 | TGTGCCAGTTGGGAGCGGGAAAAACTGTTTTTT | CASWEREKLFF
TRBJ2-3 | TRBD2 | - | 16 | TRBV2 | TGTGCCAGCAGTGAGATGCTAGCGGGAGGCACAGATACGCAGTATTTT | CASSEMLAGGTDTQYF
TRBJ2-3 | - | - | 11 | TRBV7-9 | TGTGCCAGCAGCCTCCGGGATACGCAGTATTTT | CASSLRDTQYF
TRBJ1-1 | - | few | 12 | TRBV2 | TGTGCCAGCAGTGCAGGGGTCACTGAAGCTTTCTTT | CASSAGVTEAFF
TRBJ2-3 | - | - | 14 | TRBV25-1 | TGTGCCAGCAGTGATAGTAGAAGCACAGATACGCAGTATTTT | CASSDSRSTDTQYF
TRBJ2-5 | TRBD1 | - | 17 | TRBV5-4 | TGTGCCAGCAGCCGGACAGGGGGATCGGTTAGGCAAGAGACCCAGTACTTC | CASSRTGGSVRQETQYF
TRBJ2-5 | - | - | 14 | TRBV15 | TGTGCCACCAGCAGGAAGACAGCGCAAGAGACCCAGTACTTC | CATSRKTAQETQYF
TRBJ2-3 | - | - | 13 | TRBV6-5 | TGTGCCAGCAGTTACTCCTCCCCAGATACGCAGTATTTT | CASSYSSPDTQYF
TRBJ2-5 | TRBD2 | - | 14 | TRBV6-5 | TGTGCCAGCAGTTCCTCGGGAGGGGAAGAGACCCAGTACTTC | CASSSSGGEETQYF
TRBJ2-2 | TRBD1 | - | 16 | TRBV18 | TGTGCCAGCTCACCACTCGGGACAGGGGGAGCCGGGGAGCTGTTTTTT | CASSPLGTGGAGELFF
TRBJ2-5 | - | once | 15 | TRBV5-5 | TGTGCCAGCAGTTTTGCCTATTTCCCGGGGGAGACCCAGTACTTC | CASSFAYFPGETQYF
TRBJ2-7 | TRBD1 | - | 14 | TRBV19 | TGTGCCAGTGGACAGGCCTGGAGCTCCTACGAGCAGTACTTC | CASGQAWSSYEQYF
TRBJ1-2 | - | - | 12 | TRBV19 | TGTGCCAGTAGTATGAGGGTTTATGGCTACACCTTC | CASSMRVYGYTF
TRBJ2-3 | TRBD2 | - | 14 | TRBV7-9 | TGTGCCAGCTTCCCTAGCGGGAGTCCAGATACGCAGTATTTT | CASFPSGSPDTQYF
TRBJ2-7 | TRBD2 | once | 13 | TRBV29-1 | TGCAGCGTTCGGACTAGCGGGGGCTACGAGCAGTACTTC | CSVRTSGGYEQYF
TRBJ1-1 | - | - | 13 | TRBV2 | TGTGCCAGCAGAGATAACGGGGACACTGAAGCTTTCTTT | CASRDNGDTEAFF
TRBJ2-4 | TRBD1 | once | 15 | TRBV23-1 | TGCGCCAGCAGTCACCCTGACAGGGGAAAAAACATTCAGTACTTC | CASSHPDRGKNIQYF
TRBJ2-3 | - | few | 11 | TRBV6-6 | TGTGCCAGCAGCCCTTCCGATACGCAGTATTTT | CASSPSDTQYF